These 20 T cell receptor beta chains originate from one sample sequenced in a study of T cell clonality in common variable immunodeficiency. Their antigen targets remain unknown. The data were produced by immunoSEQ multiplex PCR, yet TCRdb's version contains in-frame clones alone and is incomplete. The sample shows about 19,000 clones, none of them appearing just once. Study-wide points: Reportedly, TCR beta sequences from common variable immunodeficiency showed fewer deletions and N-nucleotide insertions.

The sequenced sample was peripheral blood mononuclear cells. These receptors all come from a human donor with common variable immunodeficiency.

About this clone itself: The read comes to an end 3 residues before the CDR3 does, leaving the germline J gene to fill in the end. The gene calls are TRBV7-6 and TRBJ2-2, with 8 bases fitting TRBD1. V was pared by 5 bases and J by 2 bases, with 13 bases of the junction left unmatched. Germline CDR1 SGHVS, CDR2 FNYEAQ. The CDR3 has 18 residues. The part of the CDR3 DNA that was read is TGTGCCAGCAGCCCTTTACTAAGGACAGGGCCCAACACCGGGGAG. Protein product: CASSPLLRTGPNTGE. The complete CDR3 sequence is CASSPLLRTGPNTGELFF.

To note about this clone: From the germline J gene comes the end of the CDR3, since the read stops 3 residues before it. The chain joins TRBV30 to TRBJ2-1; 13 nucleotides match TRBD2. The CDR3 runs to 15 residues. The J segment lost 8 bases and the V segment lost 1 base, leaving 5 bases of the junction unmatched. Germline CDR1 reads GTSNPN; CDR2 reads SVGIG (reference sequence). The covered CDR3 bases are TGTGCCTGGAGTGGGACTAGCGGGAGATGGTATGAG. Translating gives CAWSGTSGRWYE. The full CDR3 is CAWSGTSGRWYEQFF.

This clone turned up a few times. The CDR3 goes on 3 residues after the read ends, and that part is filled in from the germline J gene. V gene TRBV7-3 combines with J gene TRBJ2-3; unclear D gene. CDR3 length equals 14 residues. V lost 4 bases, J lost 6 bases, and 14 bases lay in between. From germline, CDR1 is SGHTA and CDR2 FQGTGA. This CDR3 reads CASSYLPTDDTQYF. Incomplete CDR3 DNA: TGTGCCAGCAGCTACCTACCGACTGACGATACG.

This clone was seen at least ten times. The CDR3 end lies 3 residues beyond the end of the read and is filled in from the germline J gene. J is TRBJ1-2 and V is TRBV5-5, with unresolved D. The CDR3 runs to 15 residues. Per germline, CDR1 SGHKS and CDR2 YYEKEE (reference sequence). The CDR3 bases that were read are TGTGCCAGCAACATCTTCTCCAGCGTAGATAGTAGC. Its translation is CASNIFSSVDSS. The full CDR3 protein is CASNIFSSVDSSYTF.

As to this clone: Read coverage stops 3 residues before the CDR3 terminus; the germline J gene supplies the remainder. The chain carries TRBV20-1 and TRBJ2-5; D might be TRBD2 (5 bases). V lost 2 bases to trimming and J lost 5 bases, with 12 bases between them. This CDR3 region has 13 residues. Germline V gene sequence: CDR1 DFQATT, CDR2 SNEGSKA (reference sequence). CDR3 DNA (partial): TGCAGTGCTAGACTAGCCCCCCCGGAGACC. It translates to CSARLAPPET. In full, the CDR3 reads CSARLAPPETQYF.

Partial CDR3 DNA: TGTGCCAGCAGCTTACTGGGACTAGCGGGAGATACG. It encodes CASSLLGLAGDT. The full CDR3 protein reads CASSLLGLAGDTQYF. The chain uses TRBV7-2 and TRBJ2-3; the match to TRBD2 covers 12 bases. The read terminates 3 residues before the CDR3 end, so the remaining end is supplied by the germline J gene. V lost 2 bases and J lost 5; bases outside the gene matches: 2. CDR3 length: 15 residues. Germline assignment: CDR1 SGHTA and CDR2 FQGNSA.

This clone has only a few counts. The read finishes 3 residues shy of the CDR3 end, and the germline J gene is used to complete it. The V gene is TRBV20-1, the J gene TRBJ1-4; possibly TRBD1 for D (6 bases). In germline, CDR1 is DFQATT, CDR2 SNEGSKA (reference sequence). The CDR3 is made up of 14 amino acids. Trimming took 4 bases from V and 3 from J, leaving 12 bases between them. The sequenced part of the CDR3 DNA is TGCAGTGCTACGACAGGCTCGGCTAATGAAAAA. Translated: CSATTGSANEK. The entire CDR3 sequence reads CSATTGSANEKLFF.

This clone has a count of ten or more. The missing CDR3 end, 3 residues past where the read stops, is filled in from the germline J gene. This sequence joins TRBV29-1 and TRBJ1-1, with TRBD1 identical over 7 bases. Per the germline V gene, CDR1 is SQVTM and CDR2 is ANQGSEA. This CDR3 is 10 amino acids long. The chain's CDR3 is CSVLQGWAFF. The CDR3 DNA, read in part, is TGCAGCGTTTTACAGGGGTGG.

This clone is classed as medium-sized (0.01 to 0.1%). With the read ending 3 residues before the CDR3 end, the germline J gene is used to fill in that end. The chain recombines TRBV20-1 with TRBJ1-1; 7 bases are a match to TRBD1. Losses at the gene ends were 1 base for V and 3 bases for J; bases not matched to a gene: 5. The germline V gene has CDR1 DFQATT and CDR2 SNEGSKA (reference sequence). This CDR3 contains 14 residues. This CDR3 is CSARVPGQYTEAFF. The sequenced CDR3 bases are TGCAGTGCTAGAGTCCCGGGACAGTACACTGAA.

With respect to this clone: The read ends 3 residues before the CDR3 terminus; that terminus is restored from the germline J gene. This chain connects TRBV6-4 to TRBJ2-1; 12 bases are a match to TRBD2. CDR3 length: 14 residues. The V and J ends lost 6 bases and 7 bases, in that order; junction bases with no gene match: 4. Germline lookup yields CDR1 MRHNA and CDR2 SNTAGT. The CDR3 here is CASRTSGSGNEQFF. CDR3 DNA (partial): TGTGCCAGCAGGACTAGCGGGAGTGGGAATGAG.

The CDR3 sequence: CASSQDRGNQPQHF. CDR3 DNA, as far as it was read: TGTGCCAGTAGCCAGGACAGGGGCAATCAGCCC. V usage is TRBV19 and J usage is TRBJ1-5; 8 bases are shared with TRBD1. The read falls 3 residues short of the CDR3 end, and the missing part is taken from the germline J gene. Germline CDR1 LNHDA, CDR2 SQIVND (reference sequence). V lost 6 bases to trimming and J lost 2 bases; unmatched junction nucleotides: 3. This CDR3 contains 14 residues.

A few counts support this clone. The read finishes 3 residues shy of the CDR3 end, and the germline J gene is used to complete it. The chain couples TRBV18 to TRBJ1-2; a possible D gene is TRBD1 (6 bases). Germline loops: CDR1 KGHSH, CDR2 LQKENI. The CDR3 covers 12 residues. CDR3 sequence: CASSLNRDGYTF. CDR3 DNA (partial): TGTGCCAGCTCATTAAACAGGGACGGC.

Details on this clone: The CDR3 end lies 3 residues beyond the end of the read and is filled in from the germline J gene. V and J are TRBV20-1 and TRBJ1-5; 9 bases are a match to TRBD1. The CDR3 covers 15 residues. CDR1 DFQATT and CDR2 SNEGSKA come from the germline V gene (reference sequence). The trim removed 4 bases at V and 6 bases at J, leaving 10 bases unmatched. The sequenced CDR3 bases are TGCAGTGCTAAACCCGGGACAGGGACGGCTCAGCCC. This gives the protein CSAKPGTGTAQP. In full, the CDR3 reads CSAKPGTGTAQPQHF.

This clone has at least ten counts. The read ends 3 residues early relative to the CDR3; the germline J gene fills the gap. V usage is TRBV2 and J usage is TRBJ1-5; the match to TRBD1 covers 7 bases. J lost 7 bases, V lost 8 bases, and 11 bases had no gene match. The CDR3 is made up of 14 amino acids. Germline V gene lookup returns CDR1 SNHLY and CDR2 FYNNEI. CDR3 DNA, as far as it was read: TGTGCCAGCTCGGGTGCAGGGGGAAGGCAGCCC. Its translation: CASSGAGGRQP. In full, the CDR3 reads CASSGAGGRQPQHF.

This clone turned up a few times. The read halts 3 residues ahead of the CDR3 end, with the missing end drawn from the germline J gene. V and J are TRBV18 and TRBJ1-1; D is ambiguous. Germline CDR1 reads KGHSH; CDR2 reads LQKENI. V was shortened by 2 bases and J by 1 base, with 5 bases between the two germline ends. The CDR3 runs 13 residues. The covered CDR3 bases are TGTGCCAGCTCACCAAACAGGAACACTGAA. Encoded protein: CASSPNRNTE. The whole CDR3 reads CASSPNRNTEAFF.

Remarks on this clone: The read finishes 3 residues shy of the CDR3 end, and the germline J gene is used to complete it. The chain recombines TRBV23-1 with TRBJ2-7; D gene unclear. TRBV23-1 is an ORF; its function is uncertain. The CDR3 extends over 14 amino acids. Between the trimmed V and J ends, which lost 6 bases and 5 bases, there was a span of 17 bases. The CDR3 region is CASRFKAPFHEQYF. The CDR3 bases that were read are TGCGCCAGCAGATTTAAAGCGCCGTTCCACGAG.

Details on this clone: The read ends 3 residues early relative to the CDR3; the germline J gene fills the gap. The rearrangement joins TRBV18 to TRBJ2-3; D gene ambiguous. Trimming stripped 0 bases from V and 4 bases from J, with 11 bases between. Per the germline V gene, CDR1 is KGHSH and CDR2 is LQKENI. The CDR3 spans 15 residues. The DNA read from the CDR3 is TGTGCCAGCTCACCACCGAACTCCTTTTCAGATACG. Protein product: CASSPPNSFSDT. The complete CDR3 reads CASSPPNSFSDTQYF. Variable domain in full (rest from reference TRBV18 and TRBJ2-3): NAGVMQNPRHLVRRRGQEARLRCSPMKGHSHVYWYRQLPEEGLKFMVYLQKENIIDESGMPKERFSAEFPKEGPSILRIQQVVRGDSAAYFCASSPPNSFSDTQYFGPGTRLTVL.

Regarding this clone: The read is 3 residues too short to cover the CDR3 end, so that end is filled in from the germline J gene. The rearrangement uses TRBV18 and TRBJ2-3, with TRBD1 matching 11 bases. Germline CDR1 KGHSH, CDR2 LQKENI. With 3 bases clipped from V and 2 bases from J, the junction kept 4 bases outside the gene matches. The length of the CDR3 is 16 residues. CDR3 DNA (partial): TGTGCCAGCTCACCTCGGGGACAGGGGGACACAGATACG. Translated, it gives CASSPRGQGDTDT. The full CDR3 protein reads CASSPRGQGDTDTQYF.

The table lists this clone with a few counts. The missing CDR3 end, 3 residues past where the read stops, is filled in from the germline J gene. The chain is built from TRBV6-2 or TRBV6-3 and TRBJ2-1, with TRBD1 identical over 8 bases. Germline assignment: CDR1 MNHEY and CDR2 SVGEGT. The J segment lost 7 bases and the V segment lost 0 bases, leaving 5 bases of the junction unmatched. This CDR3 is built from 15 residues. The CDR3 here is CASSYSGTGLNEQFF. CDR3 DNA (partial): TGTGCCAGCAGTTACTCCGGGACAGGTTTGAATGAG.

This clone was observed a handful of times. The CDR3 here is CASSPSLTGDTQYF. The DNA read from the CDR3 is TGTGCCAGCAGCCCTTCATTAACTGGAGATACG. The chain employs TRBV7-2 and TRBJ2-3; D is ambiguous. The sequence runs out 3 residues before the end of the CDR3; the remainder is reconstructed from the germline J gene. The CDR3 length is 14 residues. The germline V and J ends were trimmed by 5 bases and 5 bases, with 14 bases remaining between them. The germline CDR1 and CDR2 sequences are SGHTA and FQGNSA.